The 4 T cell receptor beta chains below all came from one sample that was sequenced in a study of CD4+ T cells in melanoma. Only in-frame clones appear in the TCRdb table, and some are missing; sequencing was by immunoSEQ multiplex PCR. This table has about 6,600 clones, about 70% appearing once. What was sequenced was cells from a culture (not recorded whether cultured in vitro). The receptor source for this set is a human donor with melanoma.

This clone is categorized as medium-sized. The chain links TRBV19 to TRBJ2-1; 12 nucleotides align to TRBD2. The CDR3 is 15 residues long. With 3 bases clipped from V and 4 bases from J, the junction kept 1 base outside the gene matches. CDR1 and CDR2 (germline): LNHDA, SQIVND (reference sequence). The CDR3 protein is CASSMGTSGYNEQFF. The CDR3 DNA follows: TGTGCCAGTAGTATGGGGACTAGCGGGTACAATGAGCAGTTCTTC.

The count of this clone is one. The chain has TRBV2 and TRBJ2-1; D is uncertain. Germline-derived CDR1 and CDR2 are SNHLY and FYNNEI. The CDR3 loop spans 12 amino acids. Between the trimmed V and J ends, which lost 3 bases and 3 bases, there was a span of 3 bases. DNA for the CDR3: TGTGCCAGCAGTGACGACTACAATGAGCAGTTCTTC. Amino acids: CASSDDYNEQFF. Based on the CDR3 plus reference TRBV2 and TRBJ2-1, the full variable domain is EPEVTQTPSHQVTQMGQEVILRCVPISNHLYFYWYRQILGQKVEFLVSFYNNEISEKSEIFDDQFSVERPDGSNFTLKIRSTKLEDSAMYFCASSDDYNEQFFGPGTRLTVL.

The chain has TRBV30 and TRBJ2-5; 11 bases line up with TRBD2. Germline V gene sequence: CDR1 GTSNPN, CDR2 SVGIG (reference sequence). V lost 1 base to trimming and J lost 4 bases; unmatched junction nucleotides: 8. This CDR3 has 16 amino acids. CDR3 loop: CAWSGGTSGLRETQYF. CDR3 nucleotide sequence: TGTGCCTGGAGTGGAGGGACTAGCGGATTACGAGAGACCCAGTACTTC.

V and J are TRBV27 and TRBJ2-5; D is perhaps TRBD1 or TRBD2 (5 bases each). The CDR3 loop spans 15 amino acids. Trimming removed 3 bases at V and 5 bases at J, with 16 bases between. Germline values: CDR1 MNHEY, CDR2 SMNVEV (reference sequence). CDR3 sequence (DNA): TGTGCCAGCAGTTTTAGAGGGACCTCCGGGGAGACCCAGTACTTC. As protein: CASSFRGTSGETQYF.